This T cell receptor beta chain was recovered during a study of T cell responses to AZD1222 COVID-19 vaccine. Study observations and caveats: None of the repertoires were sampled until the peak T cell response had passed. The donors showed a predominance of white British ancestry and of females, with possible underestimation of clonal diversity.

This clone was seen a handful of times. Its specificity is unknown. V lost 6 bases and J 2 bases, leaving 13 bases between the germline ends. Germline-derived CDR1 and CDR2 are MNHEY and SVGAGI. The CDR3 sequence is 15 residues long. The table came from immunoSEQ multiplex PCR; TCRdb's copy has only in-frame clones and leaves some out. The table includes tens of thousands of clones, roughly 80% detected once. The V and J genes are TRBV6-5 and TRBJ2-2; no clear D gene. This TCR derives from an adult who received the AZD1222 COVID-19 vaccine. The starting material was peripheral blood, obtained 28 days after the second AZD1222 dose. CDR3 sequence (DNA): TGTGCCAGCAGGATATACGGACGAAACACCGGGGAGCTGTTTTTT. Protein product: CASRIYGRNTGELFF.